A single T cell receptor (beta chain) is shown here with its context. The sample belongs to a study of Ad26.COV2.S vaccination and SARS-CoV-2 variants. Clones were sequenced by immunoSEQ multiplex PCR, and TCRdb holds only the in-frame ones, with some missing. The data hold some 340,000 clones, with 70% to 90% observed a single time. Germline V gene sequence: CDR1 MGHDK, CDR2 SYGVNS. The CDR3 is 10 amino acids. V was clipped by 9 bases and J by 5 bases, with 8 bases between them. The treatment denotes: around 19 received Ad26.COV2.S at low or high dose, single or two shots; about 5 received placebo; per-sample allocation not given. After the first vaccine or placebo injection, samples were drawn on day 63.

The receptor's source is a person between 18 and 59 years old who received the Ad26.COV2.S COVID-19 vaccine or a placebo. The rearrangement uses TRBV25-1 and TRBJ2-7, with D hard to call. The specimen comprised peripheral blood, sampled in a trial of Ad26.COV2.S vaccine versus placebo. This chain's CDR3 is CARRLHEQYF. In DNA, the CDR3 is TGTGCCAGGAGACTCCACGAGCAGTACTTC.